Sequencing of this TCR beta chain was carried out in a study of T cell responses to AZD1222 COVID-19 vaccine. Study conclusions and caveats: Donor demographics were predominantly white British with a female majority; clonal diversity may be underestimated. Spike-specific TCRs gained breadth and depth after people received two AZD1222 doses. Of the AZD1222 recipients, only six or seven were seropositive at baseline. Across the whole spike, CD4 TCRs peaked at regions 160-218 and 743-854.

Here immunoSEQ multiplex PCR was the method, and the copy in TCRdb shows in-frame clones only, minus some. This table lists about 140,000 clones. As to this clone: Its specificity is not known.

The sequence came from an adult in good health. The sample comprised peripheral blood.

CDR3 sequence reads: CASSVWGTSGAGRNNEQFF. DNA of the CDR3: TGTGCCAGCAGCGTCTGGGGGACTAGCGGGGCGGGGCGGAACAATGAGCAGTTCTTC. The rearrangement uses TRBV9 and TRBJ2-1, with TRBD2 matching 13 bases. After removal of 2 bases from V and 5 bases from J, the junction contained 13 bases not matched to a gene. CDR1 and CDR2 from the germline V gene are SGDLS and YYNGEE. This CDR3 has 19 residues.